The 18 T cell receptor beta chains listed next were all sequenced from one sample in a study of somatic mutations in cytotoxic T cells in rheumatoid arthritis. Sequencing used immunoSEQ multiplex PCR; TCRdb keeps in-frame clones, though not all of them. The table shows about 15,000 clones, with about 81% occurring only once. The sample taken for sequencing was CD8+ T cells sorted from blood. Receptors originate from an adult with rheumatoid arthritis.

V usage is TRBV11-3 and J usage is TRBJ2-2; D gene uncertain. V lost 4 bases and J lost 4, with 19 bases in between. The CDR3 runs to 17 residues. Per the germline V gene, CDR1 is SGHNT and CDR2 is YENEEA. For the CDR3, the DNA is TGTGCCAGCAGCTCCTCGCGGCTGGGTAGTGTCACCGGGGAGCTGTTTTTT. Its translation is CASSSSRLGSVTGELFF.

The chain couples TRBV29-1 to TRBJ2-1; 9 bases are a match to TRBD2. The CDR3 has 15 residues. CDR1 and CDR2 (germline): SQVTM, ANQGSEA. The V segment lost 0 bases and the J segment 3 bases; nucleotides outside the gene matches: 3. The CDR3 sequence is CSVEDQLAGYNEQFF. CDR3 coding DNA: TGCAGCGTTGAAGATCAACTAGCGGGCTACAATGAGCAGTTCTTC.

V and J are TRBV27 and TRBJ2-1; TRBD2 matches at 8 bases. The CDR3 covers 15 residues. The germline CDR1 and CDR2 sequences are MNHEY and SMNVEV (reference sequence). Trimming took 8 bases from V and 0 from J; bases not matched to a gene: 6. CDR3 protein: CASSVSGNSYNEQFF. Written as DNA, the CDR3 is TGTGCCAGCTCGGTTAGCGGGAACTCCTACAATGAGCAGTTCTTC.

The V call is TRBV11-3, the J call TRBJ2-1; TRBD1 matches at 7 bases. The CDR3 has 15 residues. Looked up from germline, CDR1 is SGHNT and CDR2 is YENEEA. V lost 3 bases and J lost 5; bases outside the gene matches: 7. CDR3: CASSLLPGGNNEQFF. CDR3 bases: TGTGCCAGCAGCTTGTTACCAGGGGGTAACAATGAGCAGTTCTTC.

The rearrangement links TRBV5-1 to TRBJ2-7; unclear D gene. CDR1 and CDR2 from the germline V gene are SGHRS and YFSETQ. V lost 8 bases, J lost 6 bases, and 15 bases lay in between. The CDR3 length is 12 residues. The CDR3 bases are TGCGCCAGAGCACCTCTAGGTTTCGAGCAGTACTTC. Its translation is CARAPLGFEQYF. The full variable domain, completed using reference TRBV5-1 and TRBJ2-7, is KAGVTQTPRYLIKTRGQQVTLSCSPISGHRSVSWYQQTPGQGLQFLFEYFSETQRNKGNFPGRFSGRQFSNSRSEMNVSTLELGDSALYLCARAPLGFEQYFGPGTRLTVT.

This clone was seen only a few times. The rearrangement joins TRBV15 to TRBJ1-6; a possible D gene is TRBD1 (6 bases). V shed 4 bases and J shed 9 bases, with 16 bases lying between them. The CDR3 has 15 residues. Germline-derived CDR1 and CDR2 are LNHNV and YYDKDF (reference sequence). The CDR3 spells CATSKPQGPGSPLHF. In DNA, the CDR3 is TGTGCCACCAGCAAACCACAGGGTCCGGGTTCACCCCTCCACTTT.

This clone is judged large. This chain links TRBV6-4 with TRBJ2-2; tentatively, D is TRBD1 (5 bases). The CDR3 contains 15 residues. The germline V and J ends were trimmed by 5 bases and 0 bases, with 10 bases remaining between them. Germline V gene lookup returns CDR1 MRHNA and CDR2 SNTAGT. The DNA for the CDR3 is TGTGCCAGCAGTCAGACAGCCGCGAACACCGGGGAGCTGTTTTTT. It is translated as CASSQTAANTGELFF.

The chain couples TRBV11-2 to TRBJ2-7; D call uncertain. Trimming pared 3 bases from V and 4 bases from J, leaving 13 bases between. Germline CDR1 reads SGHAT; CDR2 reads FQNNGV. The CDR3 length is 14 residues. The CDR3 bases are TGTGCCAGCAGCTTTGCCGGGTCGGCGTACGAGCAGTACTTC. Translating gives CASSFAGSAYEQYF.

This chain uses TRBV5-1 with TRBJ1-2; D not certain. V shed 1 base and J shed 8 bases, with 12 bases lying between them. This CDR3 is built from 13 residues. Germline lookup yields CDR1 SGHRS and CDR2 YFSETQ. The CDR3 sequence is CASSLNLGWGYTF. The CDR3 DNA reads TGCGCCAGCAGCTTGAATCTGGGCTGGGGCTACACCTTC.

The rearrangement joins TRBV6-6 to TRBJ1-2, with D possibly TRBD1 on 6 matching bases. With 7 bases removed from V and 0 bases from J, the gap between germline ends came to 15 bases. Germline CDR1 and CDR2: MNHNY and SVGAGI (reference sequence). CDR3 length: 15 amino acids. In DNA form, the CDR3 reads TGTGCCAGCACTGGACAGACATTTACTAACTATGGCTACACCTTC. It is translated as CASTGQTFTNYGYTF.

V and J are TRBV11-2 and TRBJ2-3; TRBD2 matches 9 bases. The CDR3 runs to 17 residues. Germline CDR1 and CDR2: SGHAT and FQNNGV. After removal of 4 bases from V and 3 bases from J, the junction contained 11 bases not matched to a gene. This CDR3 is CASSSALSGSWTDTQYF. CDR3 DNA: TGTGCCAGCAGCTCCGCCCTTAGCGGGAGTTGGACAGATACGCAGTATTTT.

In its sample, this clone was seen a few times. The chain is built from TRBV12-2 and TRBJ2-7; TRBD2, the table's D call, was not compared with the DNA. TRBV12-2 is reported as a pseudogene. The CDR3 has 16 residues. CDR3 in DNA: TGTGCAAGTCGCTTACGCGCGGATTTCTTCTCCTACGAGCAGTACTTC. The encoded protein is CASRLRADFFSYEQYF.

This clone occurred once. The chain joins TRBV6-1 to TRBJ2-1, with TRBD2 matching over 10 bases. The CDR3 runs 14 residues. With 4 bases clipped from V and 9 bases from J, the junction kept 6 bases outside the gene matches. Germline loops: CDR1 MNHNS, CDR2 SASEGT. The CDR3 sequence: CASSVAGGSGEQFF. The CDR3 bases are TGTGCCAGCAGTGTAGCGGGAGGCTCGGGTGAGCAGTTCTTC.

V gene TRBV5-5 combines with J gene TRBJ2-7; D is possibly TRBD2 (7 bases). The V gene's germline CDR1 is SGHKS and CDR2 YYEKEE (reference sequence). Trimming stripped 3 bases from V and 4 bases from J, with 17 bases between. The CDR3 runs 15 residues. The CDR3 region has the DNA TGTGCCAGCAGCTCGTCGGGGGGCCCCTTATACGAGCAGTACTTC. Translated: CASSSSGGPLYEQYF.

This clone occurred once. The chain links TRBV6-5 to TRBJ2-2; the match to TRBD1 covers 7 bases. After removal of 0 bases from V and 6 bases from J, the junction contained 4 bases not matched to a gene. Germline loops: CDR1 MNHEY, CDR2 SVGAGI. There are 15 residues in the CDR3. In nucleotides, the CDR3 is TGTGCCAGCAGTTACTCCGACAGGGACCCCGGGGAGCTGTTTTTT. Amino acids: CASSYSDRDPGELFF.

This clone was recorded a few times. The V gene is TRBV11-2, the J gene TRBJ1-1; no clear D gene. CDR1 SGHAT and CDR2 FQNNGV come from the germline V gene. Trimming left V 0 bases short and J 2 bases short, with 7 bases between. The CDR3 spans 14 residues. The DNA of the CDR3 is TGTGCCAGCAGCTTAGATCGACTAAACACTGAAGCTTTCTTT. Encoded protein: CASSLDRLNTEAFF.

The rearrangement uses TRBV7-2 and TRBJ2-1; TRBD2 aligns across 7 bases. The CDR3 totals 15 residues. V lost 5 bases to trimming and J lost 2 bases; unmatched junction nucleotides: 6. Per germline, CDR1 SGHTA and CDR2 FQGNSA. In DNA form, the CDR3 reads TGTGCCAGCAGCCTTACTAGCGTCGCCTACAATGAGCAGTTCTTC. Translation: CASSLTSVAYNEQFF.

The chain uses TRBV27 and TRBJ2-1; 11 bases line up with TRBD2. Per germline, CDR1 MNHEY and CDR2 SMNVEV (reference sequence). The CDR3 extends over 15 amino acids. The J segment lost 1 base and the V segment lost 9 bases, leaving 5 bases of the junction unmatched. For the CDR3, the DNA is TGTGCCAGTTGTAGCGGGGGGGTTTCCTACAATGAGCAGTTCTTC. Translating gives CASCSGGVSYNEQFF.